Below are 31 T cell receptor beta chains sequenced from a single sample in a study of control samples from healthy donors and cancer patients. Measured with immunoSEQ multiplex PCR; TCRdb has only the in-frame clones, and not every one. The data show some 120,000 clones, 88% seen once. The sequenced sample was blood. The receptors were sampled from a woman between 65 and 79 years old in good health.

V is TRBV2 and J is TRBJ2-7; 10 nucleotides agree with TRBD1. Per germline, CDR1 SNHLY and CDR2 FYNNEI. The CDR3 covers 15 residues. Trimming at V came to 3 bases and at J to 3 bases, leaving 5 bases not matched to a gene. The CDR3: CASSEATGGHYEQYF. The DNA of the CDR3 is TGTGCCAGCAGTGAGGCGACAGGGGGCCACTACGAGCAGTACTTC.

The chain couples TRBV7-2 to TRBJ2-7; D might be TRBD1 (6 bases). Germline values: CDR1 SGHTA, CDR2 FQGNSA. Trimming shortened V by 5 bases and J by 5 bases, and 13 bases separated the two germline ends. The CDR3 is 13 amino acids. The CDR3: CASSLRRGNEQYF. The CDR3 DNA reads as TGTGCCAGCAGCCTCCGAAGGGGGAACGAGCAGTACTTC.

The chain joins TRBV10-3 to TRBJ1-6; D remains unclear. Germline V gives CDR1 ENHRY, CDR2 SYGVKD. The CDR3 totals 17 residues. Trimming left V 4 bases short and J 10 bases short, with 23 bases between. The CDR3 here is CAISGPGSRPSKSPLHF. For the CDR3, the DNA is TGTGCCATCAGTGGGCCGGGATCTCGACCGAGTAAATCACCCCTCCACTTT.

The rearrangement uses TRBV5-4 and TRBJ1-1, with a weak D call TRBD1 (6 bases). The CDR3 covers 15 residues. Germline V gene data show CDR1 as SGHNT and CDR2 as YYREEE (reference sequence). Trimming pared 0 bases from V and 5 bases from J, leaving 14 bases between. The chain's CDR3 is CASSLGRGLDTEAFF. CDR3 bases: TGTGCCAGCAGCTTGGGTCGGGGGCTAGATACTGAAGCTTTCTTT.

This chain uses TRBV7-9 with TRBJ1-2; 9 nucleotides line up with TRBD1. This CDR3 spans 16 amino acids. Germline CDR1 and CDR2: SEHNR and FQNEAQ (reference sequence). With V trimmed by 6 bases and J by 3 bases, 11 bases remained unmatched. The CDR3 loop is CASSPGWDRAYYGYTF. For the CDR3, the DNA is TGTGCCAGCAGTCCCGGGTGGGACAGGGCTTACTATGGCTACACCTTC.

This sequence joins TRBV6-5 and TRBJ2-7; TRBD2 agrees at 10 bases. The V gene's germline CDR1 is MNHEY and CDR2 SVGAGI. V trimming: 5 bases; J trimming: 10 bases; junction bases outside the gene matches: 14. The CDR3 has 15 residues. CDR3 nucleotide sequence: TGTGCCAGCAGTCATACCGGGACTAGCGTTGAGGGCCAGTACTTC. Translated, it gives CASSHTGTSVEGQYF.

This rearrangement joins TRBV7-6 to TRBJ1-1, with D tentatively TRBD1 (6 bases). The CDR3 length is 14 residues. Germline loops: CDR1 SGHVS, CDR2 FNYEAQ. V was pared by 1 base and J by 5 bases, with 11 bases between. CDR3 residues: CASSLEGGGTEAFF. The CDR3 DNA is TGTGCCAGCAGCTTAGAGGGGGGAGGAACTGAAGCTTTCTTT.

This chain links TRBV25-1 with TRBJ2-2; tentatively, D is TRBD1 or TRBD2 (5 bases each). With 4 bases removed from V and 4 bases from J, the gap between germline ends came to 22 bases. This CDR3 region has 18 residues. The germline CDR1 and CDR2 sequences are MGHDK and SYGVNS. CDR3 DNA sequence: TGTGCCAGCAGTGGCTTCCCCGGGGACCTCTCGGGCACCGGGGAGCTGTTTTTT. Its translation: CASSGFPGDLSGTGELFF.

This clone was seen once. V is TRBV12-3 or TRBV12-4 and J is TRBJ2-1; D ambiguous. The CDR3 consists of 13 residues. V was trimmed by 4 bases and J by 8 bases, leaving 12 bases between them. The DNA for the CDR3 is TGTGCCAGCAGTTCCCTCCTCGGCCATGAGCAGTTCTTC. Amino acids: CASSSLLGHEQFF.

The V call is TRBV27, the J call TRBJ1-1; D gene ambiguous. There are 13 residues in the CDR3. Per germline, CDR1 MNHEY and CDR2 SMNVEV (reference sequence). V shed 2 bases and J shed 5 bases, with 9 bases lying between them. The CDR3 DNA reads TGTGCCAGCAGTTTAGGGTTAAAGACTGAAGCTTTCTTT. Translated, it gives CASSLGLKTEAFF.

V usage is TRBV6-5 and J usage is TRBJ1-2; 8 bases match TRBD1. This CDR3 has 16 amino acids. Germline loops: CDR1 MNHEY, CDR2 SVGAGI. With V trimmed by 1 base and J by 4 bases, 8 bases remained unmatched. The CDR3 sequence: CASSYFLGDRIYGYTF. CDR3 nucleotide sequence: TGTGCCAGCAGTTACTTTCTAGGGGACAGGATCTATGGCTACACCTTC.

V gene TRBV19 combines with J gene TRBJ1-4; D might be TRBD1 (5 bases). Germline V gene lookup returns CDR1 LNHDA and CDR2 SQIVND (reference sequence). Trimming pared 7 bases from V and 0 bases from J, leaving 12 bases between. The CDR3 is 15 amino acids. CDR3 loop: CASKVPGATNEKLFF. For the CDR3, the DNA is TGTGCCAGTAAGGTGCCGGGGGCAACTAATGAAAAACTGTTTTTT.

The chain recombines TRBV4-3 with TRBJ2-7, with 7 bases matching TRBD2. The germline V gene encodes CDR1 LGHNA and CDR2 YSLEER. After removal of 4 bases from V and 2 bases from J, the junction contained 14 bases not matched to a gene. This CDR3 region has 17 residues. CDR3 bases: TGCGCCAGCAGCCCATTCTTTTCCAGCGGGGCTACCTACGAGCAGTACTTC. It translates to CASSPFFSSGATYEQYF.

The chain joins TRBV19 to TRBJ1-5; D call uncertain. Germline CDR1 is LNHDA and CDR2 is SQIVND (reference sequence). This CDR3 comprises 15 residues. Trimming took 5 bases from V and 2 from J, leaving 13 bases between them. CDR3 region: CASSSTLSGNQPQHF. The CDR3 coding sequence is TGTGCCAGTAGTTCGACACTGAGCGGCAATCAGCCCCAGCATTTT.

The V and J genes are TRBV12-3 or TRBV12-4 and TRBJ1-2; D is undetermined. Trimming cost V 3 bases and J 4 bases, with 9 bases left between them. CDR3 length: 13 residues. The CDR3 DNA follows: TGTGCCAGCAGTTTCGGACTGAGCTATGGCTACACCTTC. Residues: CASSFGLSYGYTF.

J is TRBJ1-5 and V is TRBV9, with D maybe TRBD1 (6 bases). Germline values: CDR1 SGDLS, CDR2 YYNGEE. The CDR3 is 15 amino acids. The germline V and J ends were trimmed by 0 bases and 5 bases, with 12 bases remaining between them. The CDR3 sequence is CASSVVGDKHQPQHF. The CDR3 DNA reads as TGTGCCAGCAGCGTAGTGGGGGACAAGCATCAGCCCCAGCATTTT. Full variable domain (rest looked up from reference TRBV9 and TRBJ1-5): DSGVTQTPKHLITATGQRVTLRCSPRSGDLSVYWYQQSLDQGLQFLIQYYNGEERAKGNILERFSAQQFPDLHSELNLSSLELGDSALYFCASSVVGDKHQPQHFGDGTRLSIL.

The chain recombines TRBV4-3 with TRBJ1-6; 12 nucleotides agree with TRBD1. J was trimmed by 6 bases and V by 0 bases; bases with no gene match: 6. Per the germline V gene, CDR1 is LGHNA and CDR2 is YSLEER. This CDR3 has 18 residues. The CDR3 nucleotides are TGCGCCAGCAGCCAAGAGTGGGGACAGGGGGCGGGTAATTCACCCCTCCACTTT. As protein: CASSQEWGQGAGNSPLHF.

This clone was observed a handful of times. The genes are TRBV12-3 or TRBV12-4 and TRBJ1-1; no firm D call. Trimming left V 2 bases short and J 3 bases short, with 4 bases between. The CDR3 spans 12 residues. As DNA, the CDR3 is TGTGCCAGCAGTTTACTAGACACTGAAGCTTTCTTT. This gives the protein CASSLLDTEAFF.

This sequence joins TRBV5-4 and TRBJ2-2, with 7 bases matching TRBD2. V shed 5 bases, J shed 0 bases, and the junction held 7 bases outside the gene matches. Germline V CDR1 and CDR2: SGHNT, YYREEE (reference sequence). This CDR3 comprises 16 residues. CDR3 in DNA: TGTGCCAGCAGTTCCCTAGCGGACACGAACACCGGGGAGCTGTTTTTT. It codes for CASSSLADTNTGELFF.

The chain employs TRBV5-1 and TRBJ2-1; TRBD2 agrees at 14 bases. From germline, CDR1 is SGHRS and CDR2 YFSETQ. The length of the CDR3 is 17 residues. V gave up 2 bases and J gave up 7 bases; unmatched junction bases: 8. CDR3 residues: CASSLGRGTSGGNEQFF. The CDR3 DNA reads as TGCGCCAGCAGCTTAGGACGCGGGACTAGCGGGGGTAATGAGCAGTTCTTC.

This chain uses TRBV7-8 with TRBJ2-4, with D tentatively TRBD2 (5 bases). The ends were cut back, 5 bases at V and 7 bases at J, with 12 bases in the middle. This CDR3 has 13 amino acids. The germline V gene has CDR1 SGHVS and CDR2 FQNEAQ. The CDR3 here is CASSPSGPNIQYF. For the CDR3, the DNA is TGTGCCAGCAGCCCGAGCGGTCCCAACATTCAGTACTTC.

The chain uses TRBV4-1 and TRBJ1-3; D not certain. The CDR3 extends over 15 amino acids. V lost 0 bases and J lost 4, with 10 bases in between. CDR1 MGHRA and CDR2 YSYEKL come from the germline V gene. Here the CDR3 DNA reads TGCGCCAGCAGCCAAGATAAAGGGAAGGGAAACACCATATATTTT. It is translated as CASSQDKGKGNTIYF.

The J gene is TRBJ1-3, the V gene TRBV5-1, with D unclear. The V gene's germline CDR1 is SGHRS and CDR2 YFSETQ. This CDR3 has 15 amino acids. Trimming left V 2 bases short and J 2 bases short, with 11 bases between. CDR3 nucleotides: TGCGCCAGCAGCTTAACTGGGCAGACTGGAAACACCATATATTTT. This sequence encodes CASSLTGQTGNTIYF. Together with reference TRBV5-1 and TRBJ1-3, the CDR3 gives the full variable domain: KAGVTQTPRYLIKTRGQQVTLSCSPISGHRSVSWYQQTPGQGLQFLFEYFSETQRNKGNFPGRFSGRQFSNSRSEMNVSTLELGDSALYLCASSLTGQTGNTIYFGEGSWLTVV.

This clone appeared a single time. V gene TRBV25-1 combines with J gene TRBJ1-3; weak D call: TRBD1 (5 bases). Trimming pared 1 base from V and 8 bases from J, leaving 12 bases between. The CDR3 extends over 14 amino acids. Germline CDR1 and CDR2: MGHDK and SYGVNS. The CDR3 nucleotides are TGTGCCAGCAGTGAATCGTGGGGGTGGGACACCATATATTTT. The encoded protein is CASSESWGWDTIYF. Supplemented by reference TRBV25-1 and TRBJ1-3, the full variable domain reads EADIYQTPRYLVIGTGKKITLECSQTMGHDKMYWYQQDPGMELHLIHYSYGVNSTEKGDLSSESTVSRIRTEHFPLTLESARPSHTSQYLCASSESWGWDTIYFGEGSWLTVV.

The CDR3 DNA sequence: TGCGCCAGCAGCTTGGTCGGCCAATACACTGAAGCTTTCTTT. This sequence encodes CASSLVGQYTEAFF. This chain connects TRBV5-1 to TRBJ1-1, with D unresolved. The CDR3 is made up of 14 amino acids. CDR1 is SGHRS, CDR2 YFSETQ, per germline. V lost 0 bases, J lost 3 bases, and 9 bases lay in between.

For this clone: Other DNA sequences in this sample translate to the same CDR3. J is TRBJ2-1 and V is TRBV7-2; 8 bases map to TRBD1. The V gene end was trimmed by 5 bases and the J gene end by 0 bases; junction bases not matched to a gene: 3. The CDR3 sequence is 15 residues long. Germline V gene sequence: CDR1 SGHTA, CDR2 FQGNSA. CDR3 amino acids: CASSPDRGSYNEQFF. The CDR3 nucleotides are TGTGCCAGCAGCCCCGACAGGGGCTCCTACAATGAGCAGTTCTTC.

The chain recombines TRBV6-5 with TRBJ2-5; TRBD2 is a possible D gene (5 bases). Germline V gives CDR1 MNHEY, CDR2 SVGAGI. This CDR3 comprises 11 residues. Trimming cost V 5 bases and J 6 bases, with 7 bases left between them. The CDR3 DNA follows: TGTGCCAGCAGTAACGGGAAGACCCAGTACTTC. Translation gives CASSNGKTQYF.

Details on this clone: At one boundary the junction diverges from the germline segment, which might be a read error. V gene TRBV7-2 combines with J gene TRBJ2-7, with 9 bases aligning to TRBD1. Looked up from germline, CDR1 is SGHTA and CDR2 is FQGNSA. The CDR3 contains 15 residues. The CDR3: CASTLGWTGVYEQHF. The CDR3 coding sequence is TGTGCCAGCACCCTCGGCTGGACAGGGGTTTACGAGCAGCACTTC.

This chain connects TRBV6-5 to TRBJ1-1; the D is unclear. Germline CDR1 is MNHEY and CDR2 is SVGAGI. The CDR3 has 13 amino acids. V shed 5 bases and J shed 0 bases, with 7 bases lying between them. The CDR3 spells CASSQSLNTEAFF. The CDR3 nucleotides read TGTGCCAGCAGTCAATCGCTGAACACTGAAGCTTTCTTT.

This clone occurred once. The genes are TRBV4-1 and TRBJ2-5; D is uncertain. Trimming took off 1 base at V and 5 bases at J, with 11 bases between the two ends. This CDR3 contains 14 residues. CDR1 and CDR2 (germline): MGHRA, YSYEKL. CDR3 region: CASSQVLLLETQYF. The CDR3 region has the DNA TGCGCCAGCAGCCAAGTTCTGCTTCTGGAGACCCAGTACTTC.

The chain recombines TRBV19 with TRBJ2-4, with 16 bases that match TRBD2. With 4 bases clipped from V and 9 bases from J, the junction kept 9 bases outside the gene matches. CDR3 length equals 17 residues. Germline V CDR1 and CDR2: LNHDA, SQIVND (reference sequence). The CDR3 reads CASSNPGLAGGPGIQYF. CDR3 DNA sequence: TGTGCCAGTAGTAACCCGGGACTAGCGGGGGGGCCCGGCATTCAGTACTTC. Filled out from reference TRBV19 and TRBJ2-4, the complete variable domain reads DGGITQSPKYLFRKEGQNVTLSCEQNLNHDAMYWYRQDPGQGLRLIYYSQIVNDFQKGDIAEGYSVSREKKESFPLTVTSAQKNPTAFYLCASSNPGLAGGPGIQYFGAGTRLSVL.